What follows are 25 T cell receptor beta chains derived from one specimen sequenced in a study of blood T cell repertoires in COVID-19. TCRdb's table, derived via immunoSEQ multiplex PCR, lists solely in-frame clones and lacks some. The data contain 200,000 to 250,000 clones, 75% to 90% of them singletons. Sequencing was performed on peripheral blood. These receptors were obtained from a woman in her 70s with active or convalescent COVID-19.

This clone was counted a few times. The chain carries TRBV4-1 and TRBJ1-1; D perhaps matches TRBD1 (5 bases). This CDR3 region has 14 residues. Germline V gene lookup returns CDR1 MGHRA and CDR2 YSYEKL. Trimming took 0 bases from V and 6 from J, leaving 11 bases between them. CDR3 protein: CASSQDAGPAEAFF. As DNA, the CDR3 is TGCGCCAGCAGCCAAGATGCAGGGCCGGCTGAAGCTTTCTTT.

This chain joins TRBV5-1 and TRBJ1-1; no clear D gene. The CDR3 extends over 13 amino acids. V was trimmed by 2 bases and J by 1 base, leaving 6 bases between them. Germline CDR1 reads SGHRS; CDR2 reads YFSETQ. The CDR3 spells CASSFSENTEAFF. CDR3 DNA: TGCGCCAGCAGCTTTTCAGAGAACACTGAAGCTTTCTTT.

This chain uses TRBV2 with TRBJ1-6; TRBD1 aligns across 7 bases. From germline, CDR1 is SNHLY and CDR2 FYNNEI. CDR3 size: 15 residues. The V gene end was trimmed by 5 bases and the J gene end by 7 bases; junction bases not matched to a gene: 8. CDR3 in amino acids: CASSRQGALNSPLHF. The CDR3 DNA reads as TGTGCCAGCAGTAGACAGGGTGCTCTGAATTCACCCCTCCACTTT. Full variable domain (rest looked up from reference TRBV2 and TRBJ1-6): EPEVTQTPSHQVTQMGQEVILRCVPISNHLYFYWYRQILGQKVEFLVSFYNNEISEKSEIFDDQFSVERPDGSNFTLKIRSTKLEDSAMYFCASSRQGALNSPLHFGNGTRLTVT.

The J gene is TRBJ2-2, the V gene TRBV5-1, with D unresolved. This CDR3 is built from 15 residues. V was shortened by 3 bases and J by 4 bases, with 13 bases between the two germline ends. CDR1 is SGHRS, CDR2 YFSETQ, per germline. This CDR3 reads CASSSLGSGTGELFF. CDR3 DNA: TGCGCCAGCAGCTCCCTTGGATCGGGCACCGGGGAGCTGTTTTTT.

This chain links TRBV4-2 with TRBJ2-3, with TRBD2 identical over 9 bases. V lost 4 bases and J lost 4; bases outside the gene matches: 9. The CDR3 extends over 16 amino acids. Per germline, CDR1 LGHNA and CDR2 YNFKEQ. CDR3 nucleotides: TGTGCCAGCAGCCCAGGGAGCAGCGGGGGGCCAGATACGCAGTATTTT. Amino acids: CASSPGSSGGPDTQYF.

The rearrangement uses TRBV7-8 and TRBJ2-7; unclear D gene. This CDR3 spans 14 amino acids. Trimming took off 5 bases at V and 2 bases at J, with 13 bases between the two ends. The germline gives CDR1 SGHVS, CDR2 FQNEAQ. CDR3 DNA sequence: TGTGCCAGCAGCCATCCGAGAGGTGCCTACGAGCAGTACTTC. Its translation is CASSHPRGAYEQYF.

This clone has a count of ten or more. The V and J genes are TRBV7-9 and TRBJ1-4; no reliable D call. The CDR3 runs to 13 residues. The V end was cut by 10 bases, the J end by 10 bases, with 19 bases between. The V gene's germline CDR1 is SEHNR and CDR2 FQNEAQ (reference sequence). The CDR3 coding sequence is TGTGCCATCCCCTCGGGTCCAGAGCGAAAACTGTTTTTT. Amino acid sequence: CAIPSGPERKLFF.

The rearrangement joins TRBV5-1 to TRBJ2-3; a weak D match, TRBD2 (7 bases). V lost 7 bases and J lost 4, with 16 bases in between. This CDR3 has 14 amino acids. Germline lookup yields CDR1 SGHRS and CDR2 YFSETQ. CDR3 nucleotides: TGCGCCAGCCAGCTGGCGGGGGCAGCAGATACGCAGTATTTT. This codes for CASQLAGAADTQYF.

This clone has a single count. V is TRBV7-9 and J is TRBJ1-1; 7 positions agree with TRBD1. V lost 0 bases and J lost 0; bases outside the gene matches: 7. The germline CDR1 and CDR2 sequences are SEHNR and FQNEAQ (reference sequence). This CDR3 is 17 amino acids long. CDR3: CASSLAGQLPMNTEAFF. The CDR3 DNA is TGTGCCAGCAGCTTAGCGGGACAGCTCCCTATGAACACTGAAGCTTTCTTT.

This chain connects TRBV19 to TRBJ1-1; D is possibly TRBD1 (5 bases). Germline CDR1 and CDR2: LNHDA and SQIVND (reference sequence). The CDR3 is made up of 13 amino acids. Deletions cut 6 bases from V and 8 bases from J, with 16 bases between. DNA of the CDR3: TGTGCCAGTAGGTTGGTTTCTGGGGGGGAAGCTTTCTTT. It translates to CASRLVSGGEAFF.

The rearrangement joins TRBV9 to TRBJ2-7; TRBD1 might be the D (6 bases). Germline CDR1 SGDLS, CDR2 YYNGEE. V lost 2 bases and J lost 6, with 15 bases in between. The CDR3 consists of 14 residues. The chain's CDR3 is CASSVGDTITEQYF. Written as DNA, the CDR3 is TGTGCCAGCAGCGTGGGGGACACCATCACCGAGCAGTACTTC.

This rearrangement joins TRBV29-1 to TRBJ1-1; 9 nucleotides match TRBD1. The V and J ends lost 0 bases and 4 bases, in that order; junction bases with no gene match: 3. Germline CDR1 reads SQVTM; CDR2 reads ANQGSEA. The CDR3 covers 14 residues. This chain's CDR3 is CSVEERTGVTEAFF. The CDR3 nucleotides read TGCAGCGTTGAAGAACGGACAGGGGTCACTGAAGCTTTCTTT.

This clone came up a few times. The chain recombines TRBV19 with TRBJ1-1; perhaps TRBD1 as D (5 bases). Germline V gene sequence: CDR1 LNHDA, CDR2 SQIVND (reference sequence). V was shortened by 4 bases and J by 0 bases, with 12 bases between the two germline ends. The CDR3 sequence is 15 residues long. The CDR3 region is CASSTLGQMNTEAFF. CDR3 sequence (DNA): TGTGCCAGTAGTACCTTGGGGCAGATGAACACTGAAGCTTTCTTT.

About this clone itself: One junction end disagrees with the germline gene, perhaps due to a read error. The J gene is TRBJ2-1, the V gene TRBV7-7, with a weak D call TRBD2 (5 bases). Germline loops: CDR1 SSHAT, CDR2 FNYEAQ (reference sequence). This CDR3 comprises 15 residues. CDR3 sequence reads: CASSSQAGPYNEQFF. The CDR3 DNA reads as TGTGCTAGCAGCTCGCAGGCGGGCCCCTACAATGAGCAGTTCTTC.

The chain uses TRBV5-1 and TRBJ1-1; TRBD1 agrees at 7 bases. V lost 0 bases to trimming and J lost 1 base; unmatched junction nucleotides: 0. Germline V gene sequence: CDR1 SGHRS, CDR2 YFSETQ. The CDR3 is 14 residues long. CDR3 bases: TGCGCCAGCAGCTTGGAGGGGGCGAACACTGAAGCTTTCTTT. Protein product: CASSLEGANTEAFF.

The CDR3 protein is CSVQQETQYF. The CDR3 region has the DNA TGCAGCGTCCAACAAGAGACCCAGTACTTC. The chain links TRBV29-1 to TRBJ2-5, with D uncertain. V was trimmed by 6 bases and J by 2 bases, leaving 4 bases between them. The CDR3 covers 10 residues. Germline V gene data show CDR1 as SQVTM and CDR2 as ANQGSEA.

This clone showed up just a few times. The V call is TRBV3-1 (or the pseudogene TRBV3-2), the J call TRBJ2-5; D is possibly TRBD1 (5 bases). This CDR3 spans 12 amino acids. Germline V gene data show CDR1 as LGHDT and CDR2 as YNNKEL (reference sequence). Trimming took 5 bases from V and 9 from J, leaving 13 bases between them. The CDR3 sequence is CASSDSPLAQYF. Written as DNA, the CDR3 is TGTGCCAGCAGCGACAGTCCATTGGCCCAGTACTTC.

This chain links TRBV30 with TRBJ2-3, with D possibly TRBD2 on 5 matching bases. CDR1 is GTSNPN, CDR2 SVGIG, per germline (reference sequence). The CDR3 contains 14 residues. Deletions cut 2 bases from V and 0 bases from J, with 9 bases between. CDR3 sequence: CAWSRGFSTDTQYF. CDR3 in DNA: TGTGCCTGGAGTCGCGGGTTTAGCACAGATACGCAGTATTTT.

V and J are TRBV30 and TRBJ2-2; no clear D gene. The germline V and J ends were trimmed by 0 bases and 4 bases, with 9 bases remaining between them. CDR1 and CDR2 from the germline V gene are GTSNPN and SVGIG (reference sequence). There are 14 residues in the CDR3. In DNA, the CDR3 is TGTGCCTGGAGTGTATTCCTAACCACCGGGGAGCTGTTTTTT. Protein product: CAWSVFLTTGELFF.

The V call is TRBV5-1, the J call TRBJ2-7, with TRBD2 matching 7 bases. This CDR3 has 19 residues. Germline-derived CDR1 and CDR2 are SGHRS and YFSETQ. Trimming cost V 7 bases and J 4 bases; bases outside gene matches: 26. The CDR3 loop is CASRRAPKGGSPLLYEQYF. CDR3 bases: TGCGCCAGCCGCCGGGCTCCTAAAGGCGGGAGTCCCCTCCTTTACGAGCAGTACTTC.

In this sample, this clone turned up a few times. The chain couples TRBV4-1 to TRBJ2-3, with a weak D call TRBD2 (6 bases). The ends were cut back, 2 bases at V and 4 bases at J, with 13 bases in the middle. Germline assignment: CDR1 MGHRA and CDR2 YSYEKL. This CDR3 spans 15 amino acids. CDR3 nucleotide sequence: TGCGCCAGCAGCCAAATGGCTAGCGAGGCAGATACGCAGTATTTT. Translated, it gives CASSQMASEADTQYF.

This clone was picked up a small number of times. This chain uses TRBV27 with TRBJ2-3; D not resolved. There are 14 residues in the CDR3. Germline V lookup: CDR1 MNHEY, CDR2 SMNVEV (reference sequence). V lost 2 bases to trimming and J lost 7 bases, with 13 bases between them. CDR3 protein: CASSLGQPTHTQYF. The CDR3 DNA reads as TGTGCCAGCAGTTTAGGGCAGCCAACCCATACGCAGTATTTT.

This chain uses TRBV4-2 with TRBJ2-7, with D maybe TRBD2 (6 bases). The CDR3 totals 15 residues. The germline CDR1 and CDR2 sequences are LGHNA and YNFKEQ. The V and J ends lost 3 bases and 4 bases respectively, with 16 bases between them. DNA for the CDR3: TGTGCCAGCAGCCACGACTTTATGGGGGGATACGAGCAGTACTTC. Translated: CASSHDFMGGYEQYF.

Many counts were recorded for this clone. This chain connects TRBV24-1 to TRBJ2-2, with 9 bases matching TRBD1. J gave up 7 bases and V 2 bases, and 13 bases lay outside the gene matches. CDR1 and CDR2 (germline): KGHDR, SFDVKD. This CDR3 spans 18 amino acids. In DNA form, the CDR3 reads TGTGCCACCAGTGATTCCACTCCGGGACAGGGTTTAGGCGGGGAGCTGTTTTTT. Its translation: CATSDSTPGQGLGGELFF.

The V call is TRBV30, the J call TRBJ1-1, with D possibly being TRBD1 (6 bases). The length of the CDR3 is 15 residues. The germline V and J ends were trimmed by 0 bases and 1 base, with 12 bases remaining between them. Germline V lookup: CDR1 GTSNPN, CDR2 SVGIG (reference sequence). CDR3 sequence (DNA): TGTGCCTGGAGTGTTCCAGGGGCGGCGAACACTGAAGCTTTCTTT. This encodes CAWSVPGAANTEAFF.